A selection of T cell receptor beta chains follows, all from one sample in a study of regulatory T cells in long-lasting Graves disease. TCRdb processed the multiplex PCR reads anew with MiXCR; each CDR3 protein has one entry. Among around 460,000 distinct CDR3 sequences, 20% to 25% were seen once, and the ten largest hold 7% to 9%. Sequencing used peripheral blood mononuclear cells (PBMCs), obtained when the disease was refractory, from a patient treated with antithyroid drugs. The receptors stem from a female donor with Graves disease. Each CDR3 is given with its conserved first and last residue. The order of the fields is J gene, V gene, D gene, clone size, CDR3 protein, CDR3 DNA. D genes are given only for firm matches. Some rows have no size entry. The others give once, few or many, or a class for an expanded clone.

J: TRBJ2-2; V: TRBV6-2/TRBV6-3; D: NA; size: many; CDR3: CASSFSGGTGELFF; DNA: TGTGCCAGCAGTTTTAGCGGTGGTACCGGGGAGCTGTTTTTT
J: TRBJ2-7; V: TRBV12-5; D: TRBD2; size: many; CDR3: CASGLLVTSDTGYEQYF; DNA: TGTGCTAGTGGTTTGCTTGTGACTAGCGATACGGGCTACGAGCAGTACTTC
J: TRBJ2-2; V: TRBV7-2; D: NA; size: few; CDR3: CASSLAAVANTGELFF; DNA: TGTGCCAGCAGCTTAGCGGCAGTAGCGAACACCGGGGAGCTGTTTTTT
J: TRBJ2-7; V: TRBV6-2/TRBV6-3; D: NA; size: NA; CDR3: CASSYSGGPGQYF; DNA: TGTGCCAGCAGTTACTCCGGGGGGCCGGGCCAGTACTTC
J: TRBJ2-1; V: TRBV20-1; D: NA; size: NA; CDR3: CSARSGHHNEQFF; DNA: TGCAGTGCTAGATCAGGACACCACAATGAGCAGTTCTTC
J: TRBJ2-7; V: TRBV9; D: NA; size: NA; CDR3: CASSVAPQGIDEQYF; DNA: TGTGCCAGCAGCGTAGCTCCTCAGGGAATAGACGAGCAGTACTTC
J: TRBJ2-4; V: TRBV11-2; D: TRBD2; size: many; CDR3: CASSLGVPRLATGNIQYF; DNA: TGTGCCAGCAGCTTGGGGGTACCCCGACTAGCGACGGGGAACATTCAGTACTTC
J: TRBJ2-1; V: TRBV20-1; D: TRBD2; size: many; CDR3: CSASLLAGRGGNEQFF; DNA: TGCAGTGCTAGCCTTCTAGCGGGAAGGGGAGGCAATGAGCAGTTCTTC
J: TRBJ2-2; V: TRBV4-1; D: NA; size: NA; CDR3: CASSQDLAGGNTGELFF; DNA: TGCGCCAGCAGCCAAGATTTGGCCGGGGGGAACACCGGGGAGCTGTTTTTT
J: TRBJ2-3; V: TRBV28; D: NA; size: NA; CDR3: CASSLGASGTDTQYF; DNA: TGTGCCAGCAGTTTAGGGGCTTCGGGCACAGATACGCAGTATTTT
J: TRBJ2-5; V: TRBV28; D: TRBD2; size: many; CDR3: CASSSPLGRVSQETQYF; DNA: TGTGCCAGCAGTTCCCCCCTTGGGAGGGTTTCCCAAGAGACCCAGTACTTC
J: TRBJ2-7; V: TRBV20-1; D: NA; size: few; CDR3: CSATDYYYEQYF; DNA: TGCAGTGCTACGGACTACTACTACGAGCAGTACTTC
J: TRBJ1-6; V: TRBV30; D: NA; size: many; CDR3: CAWTAGTDSPLHF; DNA: TGTGCCTGGACAGCAGGGACGGATTCACCCCTCCACTTT
J: TRBJ2-7; V: TRBV7-9; D: TRBD2; size: few; CDR3: CASSSAGGPAYEQYF; DNA: TGTGCCAGCAGCTCAGCGGGGGGGCCGGCCTACGAGCAGTACTTC
J: TRBJ2-1; V: TRBV6-2/TRBV6-3; D: NA; size: few; CDR3: CASSYDPYNEQFF; DNA: TGTGCCAGCAGTTATGATCCATACAATGAGCAGTTCTTC
J: TRBJ1-4; V: TRBV6-1; D: NA; size: many; CDR3: CATAPGVGEKLFF; DNA: TGTGCCACCGCCCCAGGGGTCGGCGAAAAACTGTTTTTT
J: TRBJ2-1; V: TRBV3-1; D: NA; size: many; CDR3: CASSRTYNEQFF; DNA: TGTGCCAGCAGCCGGACCTACAATGAGCAGTTCTTC
J: TRBJ1-2; V: TRBV7-9; D: NA; size: few; CDR3: CASSSGAGGGRYDGYTF; DNA: TGTGCCAGCAGCTCCGGGGCGGGGGGTGGCCGCTACGATGGCTACACCTTC
J: TRBJ2-5; V: TRBV11-1; D: TRBD2; size: NA; CDR3: CASSPGTSGSRTQYF; DNA: TGTGCCAGCAGCCCAGGGACTAGCGGGAGTCGAACCCAGTACTTC
J: TRBJ1-3; V: TRBV6-5; D: NA; size: NA; CDR3: CASSYSPIPGNTIYF; DNA: TGTGCCAGCAGTTACTCGCCCATTCCGGGAAACACCATATATTTT
J: TRBJ2-3; V: TRBV28; D: TRBD1; size: few; CDR3: CASRRPTGSTDTQYF; DNA: TGTGCCAGCAGGCGCCCGACAGGGAGCACAGATACGCAGTATTTT
J: TRBJ1-4; V: TRBV20-1; D: TRBD1; size: NA; CDR3: CSGRGANEKLFF; DNA: TGCAGTGGCAGGGGGGCTAATGAAAAACTGTTTTTT
J: TRBJ1-5; V: TRBV19; D: NA; size: few; CDR3: CASTARGYSNQPQHF; DNA: TGTGCCAGTACCGCTCGGGGGTATAGCAATCAGCCCCAGCATTTT
J: TRBJ2-5; V: TRBV6-1; D: TRBD2; size: NA; CDR3: CASTWTSGNQETQYF; DNA: TGTGCCAGCACATGGACTAGCGGGAACCAAGAGACCCAGTACTTC
J: TRBJ1-4; V: TRBV2; D: NA; size: many; CDR3: CASSEGGSINEKLFF; DNA: TGTGCCAGCAGTGAAGGGGGGTCGATTAATGAAAAACTGTTTTTT
J: TRBJ1-2; V: TRBV20-1; D: NA; size: few; CDR3: CSATDSVIGGYTF; DNA: TGCAGTGCTACGGACAGCGTAATCGGTGGCTACACCTTC
J: TRBJ2-4; V: TRBV7-2; D: TRBD1; size: NA; CDR3: CASSPGQGLGKLNIQYF; DNA: TGTGCCAGCAGCCCCGGACAGGGGCTGGGAAAATTGAACATTCAGTACTTC
J: TRBJ2-7; V: TRBV4-3; D: NA; size: NA; CDR3: CASSQDWAGTYEQYF; DNA: TGCGCCAGCAGCCAAGATTGGGCAGGGACCTACGAGCAGTACTTC
J: TRBJ1-5; V: TRBV20-1; D: NA; size: many; CDR3: CSARVGQFDQPQHF; DNA: TGCAGTGCTAGAGTAGGACAGTTTGATCAGCCCCAGCATTTT
J: TRBJ2-7; V: TRBV7-2; D: NA; size: few; CDR3: CASSPHLTAGEQYF; DNA: TGTGCCAGCAGCCCACACCTCACAGCGGGCGAGCAGTACTTC
J: TRBJ2-5; V: TRBV18; D: TRBD2; size: NA; CDR3: CASSPGDYGLETQYF; DNA: TGTGCCAGCTCACCCGGGGACTATGGATTGGAGACCCAGTACTTC
J: TRBJ2-7; V: TRBV15; D: NA; size: NA; CDR3: CATSRDKNYEQYF; DNA: TGTGCCACCAGCAGAGACAAGAACTACGAGCAGTACTTC
J: TRBJ2-7; V: TRBV3-1; D: NA; size: many; CDR3: CASSPLGHEQYF; DNA: TGTGCCAGCAGCCCCCTAGGGCACGAGCAGTACTTC
J: TRBJ1-2; V: TRBV4-2; D: NA; size: many; CDR3: CASSQGRGLQHYGYTF; DNA: TGTGCCAGCAGCCAAGGACGGGGTCTGCAGCACTATGGCTACACCTTC
J: TRBJ2-7; V: TRBV7-2; D: NA; size: many; CDR3: CASTPQPSYEQYF; DNA: TGTGCCAGCACCCCCCAGCCCTCCTACGAGCAGTACTTC
J: TRBJ2-2; V: TRBV24-1; D: NA; size: few; CDR3: CATRATQAGELFF; DNA: TGTGCCACCAGGGCCACTCAGGCCGGGGAGCTGTTTTTT
J: TRBJ1-4; V: TRBV19; D: NA; size: NA; CDR3: CASRNRGGNYEEKLFF; DNA: TGTGCCAGCCGCAACCGGGGGGGAAACTATGAAGAAAAACTGTTTTTT
J: TRBJ1-5; V: TRBV24-1; D: NA; size: NA; CDR3: CATSGQNQPQHF; DNA: TGTGCCACCAGCGGGCAGAATCAGCCCCAGCATTTT
J: TRBJ2-7; V: TRBV7-6; D: TRBD1; size: few; CDR3: CASSLDRLKGEQYF; DNA: TGTGCCAGCAGCTTGGACAGGTTGAAAGGGGAGCAGTACTTC
J: TRBJ2-7; V: TRBV10-3; D: NA; size: few; CDR3: CAIGYGNSYEQYF; DNA: TGTGCCATCGGGTACGGGAACTCCTACGAGCAGTACTTC
J: TRBJ1-2; V: TRBV12-3/TRBV12-4; D: NA; size: NA; CDR3: CASSLAAGRHGYAF; DNA: TGTGCCAGCAGTTTAGCGGCAGGGAGACATGGCTACGCCTTC
J: TRBJ1-1; V: TRBV4-1; D: NA; size: NA; CDR3: CASSQPPTGSEAFF; DNA: TGCGCCAGCAGCCAACCTCCTACGGGGTCTGAAGCTTTCTTT
J: TRBJ2-7; V: TRBV6-1; D: TRBD2; size: many; CDR3: CASSDRLAGEDEQYF; DNA: TGTGCCAGCAGTGACAGACTAGCGGGAGAAGACGAGCAGTACTTC
J: TRBJ2-6; V: TRBV25-1; D: NA; size: few; CDR3: CASSDPTQSGANVLTF; DNA: TGTGCCAGCAGTGACCCGACACAGTCTGGGGCCAACGTCCTGACTTTC
J: TRBJ2-5; V: TRBV7-9; D: TRBD2; size: NA; CDR3: CASSLVMAGVAETQYF; DNA: TGTGCCAGCAGCTTAGTGATGGCGGGGGTGGCTGAGACCCAGTACTTC
J: TRBJ2-5; V: TRBV11-3; D: TRBD2; size: many; CDR3: CASSHIQTSWPETQYF; DNA: TGTGCCAGCAGCCATATTCAGACTAGCTGGCCAGAGACCCAGTACTTC
J: TRBJ2-5; V: TRBV7-2; D: TRBD1; size: few; CDR3: CASSQQGGAETQYF; DNA: TGTGCCAGCAGCCAACAGGGGGGTGCGGAGACCCAGTACTTC
J: TRBJ1-5; V: TRBV7-8; D: TRBD1; size: many; CDR3: CASSPRGTGSLRNQPQHF; DNA: TGTGCCAGCAGCCCGCGGGGGACAGGAAGCCTACGCAATCAGCCCCAGCATTTT